This entry lists 9 T cell receptor beta chains sequenced from one sample in a study of cytomegalovirus exposure and HLA in healthy donors. Amplification used 60 Vbeta primers and 13 Jbeta primers. Profiling relied on immunoSEQ multiplex PCR, and the TCRdb table lists in-frame clones only, not all of them. This table has approximately 150,000 clones, more than 80% appearing once. The sample was PBMCs. Receptors originate from a man between 18 and 29 years old in good health and CMV-seronegative.

The chain couples TRBV19 to TRBJ1-2, with 7 nucleotides matching TRBD1. The CDR3 consists of 13 residues. V shed 9 bases and J 4 bases; nucleotides not matched to a gene: 8. Germline V gene data show CDR1 as LNHDA and CDR2 as SQIVND (reference sequence). The CDR3 loop is CASSRDRLYGYTF. The CDR3, as DNA: TGTGCCAGCTCGAGGGACAGACTCTATGGCTACACCTTC. Complete variable domain (other parts from reference TRBV19 and TRBJ1-2): DGGITQSPKYLFRKEGQNVTLSCEQNLNHDAMYWYRQDPGQGLRLIYYSQIVNDFQKGDIAEGYSVSREKKESFPLTVTSAQKNPTAFYLCASSRDRLYGYTFGSGTRLTVV.

This clone has only one observation. The chain carries TRBV27 and TRBJ1-1; TRBD1 agrees at 11 bases. The CDR3 contains 15 residues. Trimming removed 5 bases from V and 4 bases from J; junction bases left unmatched: 6. The germline CDR1 and CDR2 sequences are MNHEY and SMNVEV (reference sequence). CDR3 protein: CASSRTGGAVTEAFF. In DNA, the CDR3 is TGTGCCAGCAGTAGGACAGGGGGCGCGGTCACTGAAGCTTTCTTT.

The chain employs TRBV10-3 and TRBJ2-5; weak D call: TRBD1 (6 bases). The tail of the sequence fits TRBJ2-7 better, so the J call may be wrong. Germline lookup yields CDR1 ENHRY and CDR2 SYGVKD. This CDR3 has 11 residues. CDR3 nucleotide sequence: TGTGCCATCAGGGCAGGGGACGAGCAGTACTTC. As protein: CAIRAGDEQYF.

This clone came up once. The gene calls are TRBV18 and TRBJ2-7, with TRBD1 matching 10 bases. CDR1 is KGHSH and CDR2 is LQKENI in the germline V gene. The J segment lost 2 bases and the V segment lost 6 bases, leaving 7 bases of the junction unmatched. CDR3 length equals 15 residues. The CDR3 nucleotides are TGTGCCAGCTCCCCGACGGGACAGGGGACCTACGAGCAGTACTTC. Its protein is CASSPTGQGTYEQYF.

The chain is built from TRBV7-2 and TRBJ2-1; D gene ambiguous. Between the trimmed V and J ends, which lost 2 bases and 0 bases, there was a span of 11 bases. CDR3 length: 16 amino acids. Germline V gives CDR1 SGHTA, CDR2 FQGNSA. Here the CDR3 DNA reads TGTGCCAGCAGCTTACCCTCACTACCCTCCTACAATGAGCAGTTCTTC. It specifies CASSLPSLPSYNEQFF. Drawing the rest from reference TRBV7-2 and TRBJ2-1, the complete variable domain is GAGVSQSPSNKVTEKGKDVELRCDPISGHTALYWYRQSLGQGLEFLIYFQGNSAPDKSGLPSDRFSAERTGGSVSTLTIQRTQQEDSAVYLCASSLPSLPSYNEQFFGPGTRLTVL.

V usage is TRBV11-3 and J usage is TRBJ2-7; a possible D gene is TRBD1 (5 bases). Germline V gives CDR1 SGHNT, CDR2 YENEEA. The V end was cut by 4 bases, the J end by 3 bases, with 13 bases between. CDR3 length: 14 residues. The CDR3 region is CASSSDRSIYEQYF. The CDR3 region has the DNA TGTGCCAGCAGCTCCGACAGATCTATCTACGAGCAGTACTTC.

The chain employs TRBV7-6 and TRBJ1-1; a possible D gene is TRBD1 (6 bases). V lost 1 base and J lost 7, with 10 bases in between. The CDR3 covers 13 residues. Germline CDR1 is SGHVS and CDR2 is FNYEAQ. In nucleotides, the CDR3 is TGTGCCAGCAGCTTAGAACAGGGTAATGAAGCTTTCTTT. Translating it yields CASSLEQGNEAFF.

This clone has only one observation. The V and J genes are TRBV2 and TRBJ1-2, with TRBD1 matching 7 bases. The CDR3 is 12 residues long. V trimming: 3 bases; J trimming: 10 bases; junction bases outside the gene matches: 5. Germline CDR1 and CDR2: SNHLY and FYNNEI. Here the CDR3 DNA reads TGTGCCAGCAGTGACCCGCAGGGGGACTACACCTTC. Translated: CASSDPQGDYTF.

The rearrangement uses TRBV19 and TRBJ2-7; perhaps TRBD1 as D (6 bases). The germline gives CDR1 LNHDA, CDR2 SQIVND (reference sequence). The CDR3 length is 12 residues. The V and J ends lost 8 bases and 4 bases respectively, with 12 bases between them. The CDR3 region is CASSTGSYEQYF. The DNA of the CDR3 is TGTGCCAGTTCCACAGGGAGTTACGAGCAGTACTTC.